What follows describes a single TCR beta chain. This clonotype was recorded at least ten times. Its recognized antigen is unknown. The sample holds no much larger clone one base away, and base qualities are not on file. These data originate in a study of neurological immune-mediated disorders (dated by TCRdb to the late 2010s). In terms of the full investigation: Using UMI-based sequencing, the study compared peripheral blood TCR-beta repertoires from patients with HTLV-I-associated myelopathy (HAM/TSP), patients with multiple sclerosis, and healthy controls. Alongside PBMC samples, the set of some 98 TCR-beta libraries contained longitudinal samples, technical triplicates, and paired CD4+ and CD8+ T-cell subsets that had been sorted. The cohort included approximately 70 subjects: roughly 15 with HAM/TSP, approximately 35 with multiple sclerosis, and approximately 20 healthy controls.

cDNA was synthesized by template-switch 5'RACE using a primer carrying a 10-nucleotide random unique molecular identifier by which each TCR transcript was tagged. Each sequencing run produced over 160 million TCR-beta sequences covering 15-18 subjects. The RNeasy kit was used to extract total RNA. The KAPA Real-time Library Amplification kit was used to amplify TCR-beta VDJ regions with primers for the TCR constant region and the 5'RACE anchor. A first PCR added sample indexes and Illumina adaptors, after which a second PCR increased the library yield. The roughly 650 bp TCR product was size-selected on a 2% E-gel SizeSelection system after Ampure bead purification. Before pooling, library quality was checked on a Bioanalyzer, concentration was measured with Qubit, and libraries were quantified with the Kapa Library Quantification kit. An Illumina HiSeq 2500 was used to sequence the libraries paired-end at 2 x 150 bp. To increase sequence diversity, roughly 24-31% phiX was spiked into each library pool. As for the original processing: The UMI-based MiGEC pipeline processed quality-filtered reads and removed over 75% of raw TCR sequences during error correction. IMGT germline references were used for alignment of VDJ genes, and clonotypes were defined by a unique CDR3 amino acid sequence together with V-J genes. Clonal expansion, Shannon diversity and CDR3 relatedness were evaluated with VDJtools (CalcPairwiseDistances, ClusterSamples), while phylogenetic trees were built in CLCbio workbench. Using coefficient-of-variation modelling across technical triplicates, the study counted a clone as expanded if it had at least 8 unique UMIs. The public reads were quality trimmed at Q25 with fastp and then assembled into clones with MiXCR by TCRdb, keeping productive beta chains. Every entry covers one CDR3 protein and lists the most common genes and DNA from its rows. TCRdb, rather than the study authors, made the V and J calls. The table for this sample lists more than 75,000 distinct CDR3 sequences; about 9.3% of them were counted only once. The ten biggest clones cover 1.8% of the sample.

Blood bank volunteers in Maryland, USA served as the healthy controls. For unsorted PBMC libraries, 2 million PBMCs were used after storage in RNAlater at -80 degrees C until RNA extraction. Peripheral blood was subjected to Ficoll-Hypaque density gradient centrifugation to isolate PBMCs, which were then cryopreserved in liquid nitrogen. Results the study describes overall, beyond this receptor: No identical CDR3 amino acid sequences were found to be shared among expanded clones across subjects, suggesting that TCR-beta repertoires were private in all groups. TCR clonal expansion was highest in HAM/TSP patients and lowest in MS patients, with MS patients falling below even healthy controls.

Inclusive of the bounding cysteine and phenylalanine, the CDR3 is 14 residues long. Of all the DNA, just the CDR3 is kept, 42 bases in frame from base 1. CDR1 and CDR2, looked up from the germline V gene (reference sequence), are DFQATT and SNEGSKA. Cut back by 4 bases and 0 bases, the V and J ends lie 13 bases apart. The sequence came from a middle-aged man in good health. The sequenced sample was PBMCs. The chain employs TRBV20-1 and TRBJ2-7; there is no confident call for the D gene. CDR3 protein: CSAITPLSSYEQYF. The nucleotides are TGCAGTGCTATAACTCCTCTCAGCTCCTACGAGCAGTACTTC.